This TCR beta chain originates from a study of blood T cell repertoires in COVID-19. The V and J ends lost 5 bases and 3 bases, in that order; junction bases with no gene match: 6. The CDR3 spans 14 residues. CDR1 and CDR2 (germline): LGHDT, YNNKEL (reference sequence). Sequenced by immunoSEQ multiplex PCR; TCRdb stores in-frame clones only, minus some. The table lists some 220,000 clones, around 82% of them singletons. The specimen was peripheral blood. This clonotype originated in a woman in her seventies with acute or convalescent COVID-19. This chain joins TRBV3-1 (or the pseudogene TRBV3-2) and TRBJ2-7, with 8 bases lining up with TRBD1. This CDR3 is CASSESGQGYEQYF. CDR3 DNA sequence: TGTGCCAGCAGCGAATCAGGACAGGGCTACGAGCAGTACTTC.